A single sample gave rise to the 8 T cell receptor beta chains below, sequenced in a study of tissue T cells after allogeneic stem cell transplantation (dated by TCRdb to between 2021 and 2022). This specimen's time point label, interpreted: mouse harvest day 14 after allogeneic transplant. Each mouse graft consisted of 10^7 T-cell-depleted bone marrow cells plus 10^6 splenic CD5+ T cells and was given by tail vein injection. Library method: the immunoSEQ multiplex PCR assay. This immuneACCESS table, as held by TCRdb, lists in-frame sequences with V and J called but not all clones. Of the missing ones, under half trace to an unresolved V gene in checked studies; the others have no known cause. This sample lists thousands of clones; less than 35% were detected once. The ten top clones hold around 7% of the sample. The sample consisted of skin. Receptor source: a female BALB/c mouse given C57BL/6 T cells with graft-versus-host disease after an allogeneic hematopoietic cell transplant.

Worth noting for this clone: Mouse gene names apply. Sequencing ends 1 residue short of the CDR3 end; the germline J gene provides the rest. The chain couples TRBV13-1 to TRBJ2-1, with D hard to call. Looked up from germline, CDR1 is NSHNY and CDR2 is SYGAGN. The CDR3 totals 14 residues. The ends were cut back, 3 bases at V and 4 bases at J, with 11 bases in the middle. Here the CDR3 reads CASSGSRAYAEQFF. The DNA read from the CDR3 is TGTGCCAGCAGTGGAAGCCGGGCATATGCTGAGCAGTTC.

This clone appeared once. Gene labels here are mouse ones. Read data end 1 residue before the CDR3 end; the end is taken from the germline J gene. The chain combines TRBV26 with TRBJ1-1, with 11 bases that match TRBD1. CDR1 and CDR2 from the germline V gene are KGHPV and FQNQEV (reference sequence). V trimming: 6 bases; J trimming: 6 bases; junction bases outside the gene matches: 3. The CDR3 sequence is 13 residues long. CDR3 in amino acids: CASSLGQGAEVFF. The CDR3 DNA, read in part, is TGTGCCAGCAGCCTGGGACAGGGGGCAGAAGTCTTC.

This clone is labeled medium-sized. Gene names are mouse gene names. Sequencing ends 1 residue short of the CDR3 end; the germline J gene provides the rest. V is TRBV26 and J is TRBJ2-5; D is possibly TRBD1 (7 bases). The V end was cut by 4 bases, the J end by 2 bases, with 10 bases between. CDR1 is KGHPV and CDR2 is FQNQEV in the germline V gene (reference sequence). The length of the CDR3 is 14 residues. The covered CDR3 bases are TGTGCCAGCAGTCAGGGGGCGCGCCAAGACACCCAGTAC. Protein: CASSQGARQDTQY. The whole CDR3 protein reads CASSQGARQDTQYF.

In its sample, this clone ranks as large. Gene names are the mouse ones. The read comes to an end 1 residue before the CDR3 does, leaving the germline J gene to fill in the end. The rearrangement joins TRBV16 to TRBJ2-7, with 7 bases lining up with TRBD2. CDR3 length: 16 amino acids. Trimming took 0 bases from V and 0 from J; bases not matched to a gene: 5. Per germline, CDR1 SGHSA and CDR2 FRNQAP. CDR3 in amino acids: CASSLEGWGSSYEQYF. The covered CDR3 bases are TGTGCAAGCAGCTTAGAGGGCTGGGGGAGCTCCTATGAACAGTAC. Full variable domain (rest looked up from reference TRBV16 and TRBJ2-7): NAGVIQTPRHKVTGKGQEATLWCEPISGHSAVFWYRQTIVQGLEFLTYFRNQAPIDDSGMPKERFSAQMPNQSHSTLKIQSTQPQDSAVYLCASSLEGWGSSYEQYFGPGTRLTVL.

As to this clone: Gene names follow the mouse nomenclature. The read ends 1 residue shy of where the CDR3 ends; the end is completed using the germline J gene. This chain links TRBV5 with TRBJ2-5, with D perhaps TRBD1 or TRBD2 (6 bases each). This CDR3 is built from 14 residues. Trimming took off 0 bases at V and 7 bases at J, with 11 bases between the two ends. CDR1 is LGHNA, CDR2 YNLKQL, per germline (reference sequence). The CDR3 DNA, read in part, is TGTGCCAGCAGCCAAGACGGGGGCGGGAACACCCAGTAC. Its translation: CASSQDGGGNTQY. In full, the CDR3 reads CASSQDGGGNTQYF.

By frequency in the sample, this clone is medium-sized. Gene names refer to mouse genes. CDR3 amino acids: CAWSLGGASAETLYF. Partial CDR3 DNA: TGTGCCTGGAGTCTAGGCGGGGCTAGTGCAGAAACGCTGTAT. The V gene is TRBV31, the J gene TRBJ2-3; either TRBD1 or TRBD2 may fit D (5 bases each). From the germline J gene comes the end of the CDR3, since the read stops 1 residue before it. CDR3 length equals 15 residues. V was shortened by 0 bases and J by 0 bases, with 10 bases between the two germline ends. From germline, CDR1 is GKSSPN and CDR2 SITVG. The full variable domain, completed using reference TRBV31 and TRBJ2-3, is AQTIHQWPVAEIKAVGSPLSLGCTIKGKSSPNLYWYWQATGGTLQQLFYSITVGQVESVVQLNLSASRPKDDQFILSTEKLLLSHSGFYLCAWSLGGASAETLYFGSGTRLTVL.

This clone rates as medium-sized (0.01 to 0.1%). Any gene name here is a mouse gene name. The read terminates 1 residue before the CDR3 end, so the remaining end is supplied by the germline J gene. The V and J genes are TRBV29 and TRBJ1-1; a possible D gene is TRBD1 (6 bases). The V gene's germline CDR1 is MSHET and CDR2 SYDVDS. CDR3 length equals 14 residues. V lost 5 bases and J lost 0, with 10 bases in between. The CDR3: CASSPGTTNTEVFF. The part of the CDR3 DNA that was read is TGTGCTAGCAGTCCCGGGACAACAAACACAGAAGTCTTC.

A few counts support this clone. Gene names denote mouse genes. The read gets to within 1 residue of the CDR3 end, and the germline J gene fills in the rest. The chain recombines TRBV3 with TRBJ2-4, with no clear D. This CDR3 has 11 amino acids. The germline V and J ends were trimmed by 5 bases and 1 base, with 1 base remaining between them. CDR1 SNHLY and CDR2 FYNGKV come from the germline V gene (reference sequence). The sequenced part of the CDR3 DNA is TGTGCCAGCAGCGGTCAAAACACCTTGTAC. It translates to CASSGQNTLY. The entire CDR3 sequence reads CASSGQNTLYF.